Each of the 31 T cell receptor beta chains below was sequenced from the same sample in a study of cytotoxic CD8 clonotypes in ibrutinib-treated CLL. TCRdb's table, derived via immunoSEQ multiplex PCR, lists solely in-frame clones and lacks some. The sample includes fewer than 150,000 clones, approximately 81% seen only once; the top ten take roughly 3.3%. The sequencing used PBMCs, collected after 24 months of ibrutinib treatment. These receptors all stem from a human donor with chronic lymphocytic leukemia.

The chain couples TRBV28 to TRBJ2-2, with a possible D match to TRBD1 (5 bases). From germline, CDR1 is MDHEN and CDR2 SYDVKM. CDR3 length: 15 residues. Trimming removed 4 bases at V and 1 base at J, with 10 bases between. The CDR3 DNA follows: TGTGCCAGCAGTTCTTACGACAGGAACACCGGGGAGCTGTTTTTT. Its translation: CASSSYDRNTGELFF.

V gene TRBV4-1 combines with J gene TRBJ2-6, with D unresolved. Between the trimmed V and J ends, which lost 0 bases and 2 bases, there was a span of 2 bases. Germline V gene data show CDR1 as MGHRA and CDR2 as YSYEKL. This CDR3 region has 14 residues. The CDR3 coding sequence is TGCGCCAGCAGCCAAGATCCTGGGGCCAACGTCCTGACTTTC. Translation gives CASSQDPGANVLTF.

This sequence joins TRBV6-5 and TRBJ1-5; D remains ambiguous. Germline values: CDR1 MNHEY, CDR2 SVGAGI. V lost 6 bases and J lost 1, with 7 bases in between. The CDR3 is made up of 13 amino acids. In DNA, the CDR3 is TGTGCCAGCAGCAGGATGAGCAATCAGCCCCAGCATTTT. It encodes CASSRMSNQPQHF.

The gene calls are TRBV4-3 and TRBJ2-7, with 9 positions matching TRBD1. With V trimmed by 1 base and J by 0 bases, 7 bases remained unmatched. The length of the CDR3 is 17 residues. The V gene's germline CDR1 is LGHNA and CDR2 YSLEER. The DNA for the CDR3 is TGCGCCAGCAGCCAAGGTCGGGGACAGGGAAACTCCTACGAGCAGTACTTC. Amino acids: CASSQGRGQGNSYEQYF.

The V and J genes are TRBV10-1 and TRBJ2-3, with 11 bases matching TRBD2. Germline V gene sequence: CDR1 WNHNN, CDR2 SYGVQD (reference sequence). Trimming cost V 6 bases and J 5 bases; bases outside gene matches: 10. This CDR3 has 16 residues. CDR3 bases: TGCGCCAGCAGCTCATTAGCGGGGGGGCTCGGAGATACGCAGTATTTT. This translates into CASSSLAGGLGDTQYF.

The chain uses TRBV7-9 and TRBJ2-5, with D possibly matching TRBD1 (6 bases). This CDR3 has 14 amino acids. Germline loops: CDR1 SEHNR, CDR2 FQNEAQ (reference sequence). V lost 5 bases, J lost 4 bases, and 14 bases lay in between. The CDR3: CASSVSGVLETQYF. Here the CDR3 DNA reads TGTGCCAGCAGCGTCTCAGGGGTTTTAGAGACCCAGTACTTC. Combining the CDR3 with reference TRBV7-9 and TRBJ2-5 gives the whole variable domain DTGVSQNPRHKITKRGQNVTFRCDPISEHNRLYWYRQTLGQGPEFLTYFQNEAQLEKSRLLSDRFSAERPKGSFSTLEIQRTEQGDSAMYLCASSVSGVLETQYFGPGTRLLVL.

The V call is TRBV7-6, the J call TRBJ2-7; 9 bases fit TRBD1. The CDR3 spans 14 residues. The germline gives CDR1 SGHVS, CDR2 FNYEAQ. V dropped 4 bases and J dropped 6; count of bases not matched to a gene: 7. The CDR3: CASSWDREAGEQYF. The CDR3 region has the DNA TGTGCCAGCAGCTGGGACAGGGAGGCGGGCGAGCAGTACTTC.

A few counts support this clone. The rearrangement uses TRBV20-1 and TRBJ2-7; the D is unclear. Per the germline V gene, CDR1 is DFQATT and CDR2 is SNEGSKA (reference sequence). V gave up 6 bases and J gave up 2 bases, with 8 bases separating them. This CDR3 is built from 11 residues. The DNA for the CDR3 is TGCAGTGCCCCCTTGACCTACGAGCAGTACTTC. Its protein is CSAPLTYEQYF.

The rearrangement uses TRBV7-2 and TRBJ2-7, with TRBD2 identical over 10 bases. With 1 base clipped from V and 3 bases from J, the junction kept 6 bases outside the gene matches. This CDR3 has 16 residues. CDR1 SGHTA and CDR2 FQGNSA come from the germline V gene. The CDR3 loop reads CASSLGASGGFYEQYF. DNA for the CDR3: TGTGCCAGCAGCTTAGGGGCTAGCGGGGGCTTCTACGAGCAGTACTTC.

The chain carries TRBV7-6 and TRBJ2-1; 9 bases map to TRBD1. The CDR3 length is 15 residues. Per the germline V gene, CDR1 is SGHVS and CDR2 is FNYEAQ. With 2 bases clipped from V and 6 bases from J, the junction kept 5 bases outside the gene matches. This CDR3 is CASSLRDRVVNEQFF. In nucleotides, the CDR3 is TGTGCCAGCAGCTTACGGGACAGGGTGGTCAATGAGCAGTTCTTC. The complete variable domain, with remaining parts taken from reference TRBV7-6 and TRBJ2-1, reads GAGVSQSPRYKVTKRGQDVALRCDPISGHVSLYWYRQALGQGPEFLTYFNYEAQQDKSGLPNDRFSAERPEGSISTLTIQRTEQRDSAMYRCASSLRDRVVNEQFFGPGTRLTVL.

This chain joins TRBV10-3 and TRBJ1-1; no reliable D call. CDR3 length: 14 residues. Looked up from germline, CDR1 is ENHRY and CDR2 is SYGVKD. V lost 2 bases, J lost 1 base, and 8 bases lay in between. The CDR3 region is CAISEDSWNTEAFF. In DNA, the CDR3 is TGTGCCATCAGTGAGGACTCTTGGAACACTGAAGCTTTCTTT.

This clone was observed once. The J gene is TRBJ1-1, the V gene TRBV5-1, with 8 bases matching TRBD1. V was clipped by 1 base and J by 4 bases; unmatched bases: 9. This CDR3 contains 16 residues. Germline V gene data show CDR1 as SGHRS and CDR2 as YFSETQ. CDR3 coding DNA: TGCGCCAGCAGCTTGAGGGCAGGGGGCAGCGGCACTGAAGCTTTCTTT. Encoded protein: CASSLRAGGSGTEAFF.

The V gene is TRBV6-6, the J gene TRBJ2-1; no clear D gene. CDR1 and CDR2 from the germline V gene are MNHNY and SVGAGI (reference sequence). V lost 4 bases, J lost 7 bases, and 5 bases lay in between. There are 11 residues in the CDR3. In DNA, the CDR3 is TGTGCCAGCAGTTCCCGTAATGAGCAGTTCTTC. Protein product: CASSSRNEQFF.

This chain connects TRBV5-4 to TRBJ1-3, with D perhaps matching TRBD1 (6 bases). Germline V CDR1 and CDR2: SGHNT, YYREEE (reference sequence). V was clipped by 2 bases and J by 8 bases, with 11 bases between them. The CDR3 has 13 residues. DNA of the CDR3: TGTGCCAGCAGCTTCACAGGGAGTGACACCATATATTTT. Amino acid sequence: CASSFTGSDTIYF.

The chain employs TRBV6-5 and TRBJ2-1; D perhaps matches TRBD2 (7 bases). Germline V gene sequence: CDR1 MNHEY, CDR2 SVGAGI. The germline V and J ends were trimmed by 0 bases and 7 bases, with 13 bases remaining between them. The CDR3 is 15 residues long. The CDR3 loop reads CASSYSRGGVNEQFF. The CDR3 region has the DNA TGTGCCAGCAGTTACTCGAGGGGGGGTGTGAATGAGCAGTTCTTC.

The chain uses TRBV6-6 and TRBJ1-5; tentative D call: TRBD1 (5 bases). Germline-derived CDR1 and CDR2 are MNHNY and SVGAGI (reference sequence). This CDR3 comprises 16 residues. The germline V and J ends were trimmed by 2 bases and 3 bases, with 14 bases remaining between them. The CDR3 loop reads CASSYPRDPFNQPQHF. In DNA form, the CDR3 reads TGTGCCAGCAGTTACCCCCGGGACCCCTTCAATCAGCCCCAGCATTTT.

The genes are TRBV18 and TRBJ2-3, with 8 positions matching TRBD1. The germline V gene has CDR1 KGHSH and CDR2 LQKENI. Trimming removed 4 bases from V and 4 bases from J; junction bases left unmatched: 4. The CDR3 is 14 amino acids. CDR3: CASSQQGVSDTQYF. As DNA, the CDR3 is TGTGCCAGCTCACAACAGGGGGTATCAGATACGCAGTATTTT.

The rearrangement uses TRBV18 and TRBJ2-7, with 9 positions matching TRBD1. The junction had 3 bases not matched to a gene; V was cut back by 1 base and J by 5 bases. CDR1 KGHSH and CDR2 LQKENI come from the germline V gene. The CDR3 is 14 residues long. The CDR3 sequence: CASSPQQGAHEQYF. In DNA, the CDR3 is TGTGCCAGCTCACCACAACAGGGGGCCCACGAGCAGTACTTC.

The chain employs TRBV7-9 and TRBJ2-1; 13 positions match TRBD2. CDR1 is SEHNR and CDR2 is FQNEAQ in the germline V gene (reference sequence). The CDR3 length is 14 residues. After removal of 8 bases from V and 7 bases from J, the junction contained 5 bases not matched to a gene. The CDR3: CASLTSGGVNEQFF. The CDR3 DNA follows: TGTGCCAGCCTCACTAGCGGGGGGGTGAATGAGCAGTTCTTC.

This clone was observed once. This chain connects TRBV6-5 to TRBJ1-2; TRBD1 might be the D (6 bases). Trimming shortened V by 6 bases and J by 2 bases, and 13 bases separated the two germline ends. Germline V lookup: CDR1 MNHEY, CDR2 SVGAGI. The CDR3 totals 14 residues. This chain's CDR3 is CASRKTTGNYGYTF. Here the CDR3 DNA reads TGTGCCAGCAGGAAGACAACAGGGAACTATGGCTACACCTTC.

Only one count was recorded for this clone. The rearrangement uses TRBV9 and TRBJ2-5; 9 bases map to TRBD2. V trimming: 0 bases; J trimming: 1 base; junction bases outside the gene matches: 1. The CDR3 loop spans 15 amino acids. CDR1 is SGDLS and CDR2 is YYNGEE in the germline V gene. In DNA form, the CDR3 reads TGTGCCAGCAGCGTAGGGACTAGCGTCCAAGAGACCCAGTACTTC. Translated: CASSVGTSVQETQYF.

The rearrangement uses TRBV5-1 and TRBJ2-5; 7 positions match TRBD1. Germline V CDR1 and CDR2: SGHRS, YFSETQ. The trim removed 0 bases at V and 5 bases at J, leaving 4 bases unmatched. CDR3 length equals 14 residues. The CDR3: CASSLADRTETQYF. The CDR3 DNA follows: TGCGCCAGCAGCTTGGCGGACAGGACGGAGACCCAGTACTTC.

On this clone: It is unclear where the CDR3 begins or ends on the DNA, so no DNA is shown, and the CDR3 is as TCRdb lists it. The chain has TRBV30 and TRBJ2-7; the D call TRBD1 from the table was never checked on the DNA. CDR1 is GTSNPN, CDR2 SVGIG, per germline (reference sequence). The CDR3 totals 11 residues, both ends included. The CDR3 loop is CAWATGSRKGF.

The chain is built from TRBV5-4 and TRBJ2-7, with TRBD1 matching 8 bases. V trimming: 5 bases; J trimming: 6 bases; junction bases outside the gene matches: 7. This CDR3 is 13 amino acids long. CDR1 is SGHNT and CDR2 is YYREEE in the germline V gene (reference sequence). The CDR3 is CASSWTGMGEQYF. The CDR3 nucleotides are TGTGCCAGCAGTTGGACAGGGATGGGCGAGCAGTACTTC.

This sequence joins TRBV27 and TRBJ2-2, with D perhaps matching TRBD1 (6 bases). The CDR3 extends over 15 amino acids. Trimming took off 6 bases at V and 4 bases at J, with 15 bases between the two ends. The germline V gene has CDR1 MNHEY and CDR2 SMNVEV (reference sequence). This chain's CDR3 is CASSTTTGITGELFF. The CDR3 nucleotides are TGTGCCAGCAGCACCACCACAGGGATCACCGGGGAGCTGTTTTTT.

To note about this clone: This same CDR3 is encoded by further DNA sequences in the sample. The chain is built from TRBV7-9 and TRBJ2-7; 13 bases are shared with TRBD2. Germline V gives CDR1 SEHNR, CDR2 FQNEAQ (reference sequence). The V segment lost 5 bases and the J segment 1 base; nucleotides outside the gene matches: 2. The length of the CDR3 is 15 residues. CDR3 region: CASSLTSGGSYEQYF. As DNA, the CDR3 is TGTGCCAGCAGCCTGACTAGCGGGGGGTCCTACGAGCAGTACTTC.

This clone came up once. The chain is built from TRBV15 and TRBJ1-2; D gene uncertain. The CDR3 is made up of 14 amino acids. The germline gives CDR1 LNHNV, CDR2 YYDKDF (reference sequence). V gave up 0 bases and J gave up 8 bases, with 13 bases separating them. The CDR3 loop reads CATSRDLVAYGYTF. The CDR3 bases are TGTGCCACCAGCAGAGATCTAGTCGCGTACGGCTACACCTTC.

This rearrangement joins TRBV4-1 to TRBJ2-3; D gene uncertain. The ends were cut back, 3 bases at V and 1 base at J, with 17 bases in the middle. This CDR3 is 17 amino acids long. CDR1 and CDR2 from the germline V gene are MGHRA and YSYEKL. CDR3 sequence (DNA): TGCGCCAGCAGCCATCCCTTGCTAGATTTAGGCACAGATACGCAGTATTTT. It yields the protein CASSHPLLDLGTDTQYF.

The rearrangement links TRBV19 to TRBJ1-5; tentative D call: TRBD1 (5 bases). The germline V gene has CDR1 LNHDA and CDR2 SQIVND (reference sequence). This CDR3 is built from 16 residues. V was cut by 7 bases and J by 7 bases, with 23 bases left in between. CDR3 nucleotide sequence: TGTGCCAGTACCAAGTGGTCTCGGGGGACGGGACAGCCCCAGCATTTT. Protein sequence: CASTKWSRGTGQPQHF.

This rearrangement joins TRBV27 to TRBJ1-1; possibly TRBD1 for D (5 bases). Looked up from germline, CDR1 is MNHEY and CDR2 is SMNVEV (reference sequence). With 4 bases removed from V and 6 bases from J, the gap between germline ends came to 12 bases. There are 13 residues in the CDR3. The DNA of the CDR3 is TGTGCCAGCAGTTCGACGGGGGGTGCTGAAGCTTTCTTT. It is translated as CASSSTGGAEAFF.

The CDR3 nucleotides read TGTGCCAGCACTGGACGTGCAGGGTTCAATCAGCCCCAGCATTTT. Translation gives CASTGRAGFNQPQHF. The V call is TRBV7-8, the J call TRBJ1-5; possibly TRBD1 for D (5 bases). The CDR3 runs to 15 residues. Germline-derived CDR1 and CDR2 are SGHVS and FQNEAQ. Trimming took off 7 bases at V and 3 bases at J, with 16 bases between the two ends.